This TCR beta chain was profiled in a study of blood T cell repertoires in COVID-19. Looking at the study overall: From the United States, Italy and Spain came samples of acute and convalescent COVID-19. The cDNA or gDNA used as material had been derived from T cells, B-cell-depleted T cells, or PBMCs.

In the authors' methods: Reference gene primer amplification yielded estimated nucleated cell counts. This table comes from immunoSEQ multiplex PCR, and its TCRdb copy is limited to in-frame clones, with some not included. Clonal size and the V and J genes are those of that table, whereas D and trimming came from the DNA. Of 230,000 or so clones listed, around 82% are singletons. CDR3 length equals 15 residues. V was clipped by 8 bases and J by 10 bases; unmatched bases: 16. Germline V gives CDR1 SNHLY, CDR2 FYNNEI. This clone is a singleton in its sample. Sequences were obtained from peripheral blood. This sequence originates from a man in his fifties with active or convalescent COVID-19. This chain uses TRBV2 with TRBJ1-4; TRBD1 aligns across 7 bases. The CDR3 coding sequence is TGTGCCAGCTTACTCCTTTGGGGGACAGTCCGAAAACTGTTTTTT. It specifies CASLLLWGTVRKLFF.